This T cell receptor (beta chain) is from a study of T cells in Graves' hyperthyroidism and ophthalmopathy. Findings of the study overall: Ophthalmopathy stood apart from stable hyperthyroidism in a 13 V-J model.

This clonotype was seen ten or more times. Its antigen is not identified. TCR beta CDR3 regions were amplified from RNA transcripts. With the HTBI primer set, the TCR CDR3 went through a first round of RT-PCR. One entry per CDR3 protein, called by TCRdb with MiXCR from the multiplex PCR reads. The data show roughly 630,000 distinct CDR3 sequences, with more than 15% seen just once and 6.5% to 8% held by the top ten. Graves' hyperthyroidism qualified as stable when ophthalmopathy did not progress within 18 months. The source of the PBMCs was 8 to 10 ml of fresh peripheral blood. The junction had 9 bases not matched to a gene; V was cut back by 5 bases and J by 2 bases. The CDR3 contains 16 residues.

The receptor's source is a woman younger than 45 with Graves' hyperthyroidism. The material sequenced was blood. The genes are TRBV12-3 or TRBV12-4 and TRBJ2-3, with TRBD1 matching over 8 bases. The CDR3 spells CASSLPGTGFTDTQYF. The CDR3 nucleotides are TGTGCCAGCAGTCTTCCCGGGACAGGTTTCACAGATACGCAGTATTTT.